Listed here is a single T cell receptor (beta chain). Its antigen is undetermined. Expressed TCRB transcripts were sequenced because the isolated RNA had all been reverse transcribed beforehand. Roughly 3.6 million reads per sample were averaged for naive, central memory and regulatory samples. Clones were sequenced by immunoSEQ multiplex PCR, and TCRdb holds only the in-frame ones, with some missing. The sample shows around 260,000 clones, roughly 22% of them seen only once. It was via CD45RO/CCR7/CD25/CD127/CD95/CD27 that CD4+ naive, central memory, regulatory and stem cell-like memory cells were sorted. This entry is derived from a study of beta chain features in type 1 diabetes. Study conclusions and caveats: Across all four CD4+ subsets, people with type 1 diabetes showed modestly shorter TCRB CDR3s. Reduced insertions and increased deletions marked VDJ junctions in type 1 diabetes patients.

Sample: naive CD4+ T cells from blood. This TCR derives from a woman in her 40s with type 1 diabetes.

The CDR3 DNA follows: TGTGCCAGCAGCGTAGGAGGAAGGGGGTACACAGATACGCAGTATTTT. Translated, it gives CASSVGGRGYTDTQYF. This sequence joins TRBV9 and TRBJ2-3, with a possible D match to TRBD1 (6 bases). This CDR3 is built from 16 residues. Germline V gene lookup returns CDR1 SGDLS and CDR2 YYNGEE. V lost 0 bases to trimming and J lost 2 bases, with 13 bases between them.